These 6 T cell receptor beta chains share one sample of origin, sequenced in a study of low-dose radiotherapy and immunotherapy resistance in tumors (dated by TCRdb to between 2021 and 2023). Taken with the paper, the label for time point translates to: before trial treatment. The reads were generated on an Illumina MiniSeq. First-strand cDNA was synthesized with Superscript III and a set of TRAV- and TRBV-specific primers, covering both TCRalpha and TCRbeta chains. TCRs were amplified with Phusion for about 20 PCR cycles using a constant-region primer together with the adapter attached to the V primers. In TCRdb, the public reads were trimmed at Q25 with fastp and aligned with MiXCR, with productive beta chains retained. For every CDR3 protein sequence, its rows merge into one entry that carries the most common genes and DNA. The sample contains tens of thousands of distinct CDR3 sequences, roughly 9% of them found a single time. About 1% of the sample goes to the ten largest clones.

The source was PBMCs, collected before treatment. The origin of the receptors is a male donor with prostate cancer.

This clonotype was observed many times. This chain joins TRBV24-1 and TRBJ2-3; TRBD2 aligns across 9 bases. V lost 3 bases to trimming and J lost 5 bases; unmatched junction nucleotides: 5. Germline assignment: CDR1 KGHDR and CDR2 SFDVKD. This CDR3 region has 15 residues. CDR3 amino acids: CATSDGGRAKDTQYF. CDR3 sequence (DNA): TGTGCCACCAGTGATGGCGGGAGGGCCAAAGATACGCAGTATTTT.

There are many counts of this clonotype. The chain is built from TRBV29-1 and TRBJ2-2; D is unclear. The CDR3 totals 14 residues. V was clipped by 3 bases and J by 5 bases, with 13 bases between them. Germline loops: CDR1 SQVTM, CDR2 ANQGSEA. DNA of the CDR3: TGCAGCGTTGAGGGTAGTTGGGGTACCGGGGAGCTGTTTTTT. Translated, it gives CSVEGSWGTGELFF.

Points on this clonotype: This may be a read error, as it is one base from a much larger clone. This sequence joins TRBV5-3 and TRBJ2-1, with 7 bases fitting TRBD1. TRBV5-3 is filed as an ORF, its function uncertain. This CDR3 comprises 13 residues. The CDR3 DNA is TGTGTCAGCAGCTCGGGACAGCACAATGAGCAGTTCTTC. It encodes CVSSSGQHNEQFF.

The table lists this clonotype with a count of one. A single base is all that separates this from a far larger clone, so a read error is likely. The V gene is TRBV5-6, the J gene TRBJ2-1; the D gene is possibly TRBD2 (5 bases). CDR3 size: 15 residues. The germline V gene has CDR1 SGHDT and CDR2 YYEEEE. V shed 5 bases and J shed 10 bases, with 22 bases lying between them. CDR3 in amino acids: CASRDLKDWRYEQFF. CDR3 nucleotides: TGTGCCAGCAGGGACCTTAAGGACTGGCGCTACGAGCAGTTCTTC.

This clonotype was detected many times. The DNA for the CDR3 is TGTGCCAGCAGGACCACTCCGGGACAGGGTGAAGATACGCAGTATTTT. Translating it yields CASRTTPGQGEDTQYF. The rearrangement links TRBV7-9 to TRBJ2-3; TRBD1 matches 9 bases. This CDR3 has 16 amino acids. From germline, CDR1 is SEHNR and CDR2 FQNEAQ (reference sequence). The V gene end was trimmed by 6 bases and the J gene end by 5 bases; junction bases not matched to a gene: 12.

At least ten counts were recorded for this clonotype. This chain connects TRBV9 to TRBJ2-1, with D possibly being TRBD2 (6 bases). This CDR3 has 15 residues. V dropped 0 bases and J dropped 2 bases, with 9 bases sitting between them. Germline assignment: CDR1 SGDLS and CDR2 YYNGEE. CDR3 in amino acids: CASSVGGGAYNEQFF. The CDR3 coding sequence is TGTGCCAGCAGCGTAGGGGGCGGGGCCTACAATGAGCAGTTCTTC.